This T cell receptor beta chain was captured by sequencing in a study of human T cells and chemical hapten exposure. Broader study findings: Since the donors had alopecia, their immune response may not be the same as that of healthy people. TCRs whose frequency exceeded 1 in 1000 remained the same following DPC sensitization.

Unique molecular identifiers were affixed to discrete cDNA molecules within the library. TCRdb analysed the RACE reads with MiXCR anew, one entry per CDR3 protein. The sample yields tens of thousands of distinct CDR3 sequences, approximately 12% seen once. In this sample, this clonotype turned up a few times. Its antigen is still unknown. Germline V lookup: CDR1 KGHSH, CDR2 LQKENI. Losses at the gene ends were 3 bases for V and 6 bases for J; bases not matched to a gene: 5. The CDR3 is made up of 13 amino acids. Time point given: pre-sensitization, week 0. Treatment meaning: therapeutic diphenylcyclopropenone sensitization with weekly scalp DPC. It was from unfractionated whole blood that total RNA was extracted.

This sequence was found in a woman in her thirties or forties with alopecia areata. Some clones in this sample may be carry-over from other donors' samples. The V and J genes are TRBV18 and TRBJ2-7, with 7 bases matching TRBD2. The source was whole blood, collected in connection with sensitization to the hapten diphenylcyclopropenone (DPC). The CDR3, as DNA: TGTGCCAGCTCACCCCAAGGACTAGGCGAGCAGTACTTC. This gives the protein CASSPQGLGEQYF.